This T cell receptor (beta chain) was observed in a study of blood T cell repertoires in COVID-19. Study context: The analysed material was cDNA or gDNA that came from T cells, B-cell-depleted T cells, or PBMCs.

Original methodology: Amplification of reference gene primers was used by the study to estimate nucleated cell counts. Sequenced by immunoSEQ multiplex PCR; TCRdb stores in-frame clones only, minus some. V and J calls and clone size are copied from that table; D and trimming were computed from the DNA. Here the sample spans 150,000 or so clones, 90% being singletons. Trimming stripped 0 bases from V and 2 bases from J, with 9 bases between. This CDR3 spans 14 amino acids. In germline, CDR1 is SGHDT, CDR2 YYEEEE. The clonotype was recovered from a man aged 55 to 69 with active or convalescent COVID-19. J is TRBJ2-7 and V is TRBV5-6, with D perhaps TRBD1 (5 bases). Material: peripheral blood. Here the CDR3 reads CASSLGRDAYEQYF. CDR3 nucleotides: TGTGCCAGCAGCTTGGGCAGGGATGCCTACGAGCAGTACTTC. The full variable domain, in which reference TRBV5-6 and TRBJ2-7 provide the parts outside the CDR3, is DAGVTQSPTHLIKTRGQQVTLRCSPKSGHDTVSWYQQALGQGPQFIFQYYEEEERQRGNFPDRFSGHQFPNYSSELNVNALLLGDSALYLCASSLGRDAYEQYFGPGTRLTVT.